What follows are 29 T cell receptor beta chains derived from one specimen sequenced in a study of T cells in Graves' hyperthyroidism and ophthalmopathy. Authors of the study amplified TCR beta CDR3 regions from RNA transcripts. Initially, a first-round RT-PCR of the TCR CDR3 employed the HTBI primer set. TCRdb used MiXCR to reprocess the multiplex PCR reads, holding one entry per CDR3 protein. The data show about 840,000 distinct CDR3 sequences, roughly 37% seen once. What was sequenced was blood. The receptors stem from a man aged 18-30 years with Graves' hyperthyroidism.

Notes on this clonotype: A much bigger clone sits one base away, suggesting this may be a read error. The chain recombines TRBV7-9 with TRBJ2-5, with 8 bases lining up with TRBD1. V trimming: 5 bases; J trimming: 5 bases; junction bases outside the gene matches: 13. Germline loops: CDR1 SEHNR, CDR2 FQNEAQ (reference sequence). The CDR3 extends over 16 amino acids. For the CDR3, the DNA is TGTGCCAGCAGCGATTCCCAGGACAGGGCGCTCGAGACCCAGTACTTC. It translates to CASSDSQDRALETQYF.

Turning to this clonotype: A junction boundary mismatches the germline segment, possibly from a read error. The rearrangement joins TRBV7-3 to TRBJ2-5, with D uncertain. The DNA end is more similar to TRBJ2-7, so the J call may be wrong. The CDR3 runs to 13 residues. Germline CDR1 SGHTA, CDR2 FQGTGA. The CDR3 DNA follows: TGCGCCAGCAGCCAAGCCGGGTTGGGCGAGCAGTACTTC. Encoded protein: CASSQAGLGEQYF.

The CDR3 region is CSAGTGVAGELFF. The CDR3 DNA sequence: TGCAGCGCGGGGACAGGGGTGGCCGGGGAGCTGTTTTTT. The chain couples TRBV20-1 to TRBJ2-2, with 10 bases that match TRBD1. The CDR3 loop spans 13 amino acids. The germline gives CDR1 DFQATT, CDR2 SNEGSKA (reference sequence).

This clonotype was recorded a few times. The CDR3 DNA is TGTGCCAGCAGCTTACTCGCCGGGACAGGGGGCTCCGGGGAGCTGTTTTTT. This encodes CASSLLAGTGGSGELFF. The chain recombines TRBV7-9 with TRBJ2-2, with 12 bases matching TRBD1. Looked up from germline, CDR1 is SEHNR and CDR2 is FQNEAQ (reference sequence). The CDR3 has 17 residues. With 2 bases clipped from V and 6 bases from J, the junction kept 7 bases outside the gene matches.

The rearrangement uses TRBV9 and TRBJ1-4, with D perhaps matching TRBD1 (5 bases). CDR3 length: 16 amino acids. Germline V CDR1 and CDR2: SGDLS, YYNGEE. The V gene lost 3 bases and the J gene lost 6 bases, with 18 bases spanning the gap. The CDR3 is CASSGGSGTLHEKLFF. DNA for the CDR3: TGTGCCAGCAGCGGGGGGTCAGGGACCCTCCATGAAAAACTGTTTTTT.

This clonotype has at least ten counts. This sequence joins TRBV29-1 and TRBJ2-5; possibly TRBD1 or TRBD2 for D (6 bases each). The CDR3 is 13 residues long. In germline, CDR1 is SQVTM, CDR2 ANQGSEA. V lost 4 bases and J lost 3, with 12 bases in between. CDR3 residues: CSVGPGAKETQYF. The CDR3 coding sequence is TGCAGCGTTGGCCCGGGGGCGAAAGAGACCCAGTACTTC.

This clonotype showed up just a few times. The V and J genes are TRBV7-9 and TRBJ1-4, with D perhaps matching TRBD1 (6 bases). The CDR3 covers 15 residues. Germline V gene data show CDR1 as SEHNR and CDR2 as FQNEAQ (reference sequence). Between the trimmed V and J ends, which lost 5 bases and 0 bases, there was a span of 10 bases. DNA of the CDR3: TGTGCCAGCAGCCCCTGGACAGCAACTAATGAAAAACTGTTTTTT. Translated: CASSPWTATNEKLFF. Using reference TRBV7-9 and TRBJ1-4 for the parts outside the CDR3, the full variable domain is DTGVSQNPRHKITKRGQNVTFRCDPISEHNRLYWYRQTLGQGPEFLTYFQNEAQLEKSRLLSDRFSAERPKGSFSTLEIQRTEQGDSAMYLCASSPWTATNEKLFFGSGTQLSVL.

This clonotype was picked up many times. The CDR3 spells CASSESGTGEGYTF. In DNA, the CDR3 is TGCGCCAGCAGTGAGTCGGGGACAGGGGAAGGCTACACCTTC. This chain connects TRBV10-2 to TRBJ1-2; 10 bases align to TRBD1. V lost 0 bases to trimming and J lost 8 bases; unmatched junction nucleotides: 3. The CDR3 is 14 residues long. Looked up from germline, CDR1 is WSHSY and CDR2 is SAAADI.

This clonotype was detected many times. The genes are TRBV2 and TRBJ2-5, with 11 bases matching TRBD2. The CDR3 runs to 16 residues. Germline CDR1 is SNHLY and CDR2 is FYNNEI. V was clipped by 6 bases and J by 5 bases; unmatched bases: 11. The CDR3 is CASSAGTSGGGETQYF. CDR3 bases: TGTGCCAGCAGCGCCGGGACTAGCGGTGGTGGGGAGACCCAGTACTTC. Filled out from reference TRBV2 and TRBJ2-5, the complete variable domain reads EPEVTQTPSHQVTQMGQEVILRCVPISNHLYFYWYRQILGQKVEFLVSFYNNEISEKSEIFDDQFSVERPDGSNFTLKIRSTKLEDSAMYFCASSAGTSGGGETQYFGPGTRLLVL.

A remark on this clonotype: A read error may produce the germline difference seen at one junction end. The chain recombines TRBV5-1 with TRBJ2-7; D is unresolved. Germline V gene lookup returns CDR1 SGHRS and CDR2 YFSETQ. The CDR3 is 12 amino acids. The CDR3 nucleotides read TGCGCCGGCAGCTTGGGATCCTACGAGCAGTACTTC. Encoded protein: CAGSLGSYEQYF. Full variable domain (rest looked up from reference TRBV5-1 and TRBJ2-7): KAGVTQTPRYLIKTRGQQVTLSCSPISGHRSVSWYQQTPGQGLQFLFEYFSETQRNKGNFPGRFSGRQFSNSRSEMNVSTLELGDSALYLCAGSLGSYEQYFGPGTRLTVT.

This clonotype has a count of ten or more. The chain carries TRBV7-2 and TRBJ1-6, with 7 bases aligning to TRBD1. The germline CDR1 and CDR2 sequences are SGHTA and FQGNSA. The junction had 10 bases not matched to a gene; V was cut back by 5 bases and J by 9 bases. This CDR3 region has 15 residues. CDR3 sequence (DNA): TGTGCCAGCAGCCCGAGACAGGGAATAGTTTCACCCCTCCACTTT. This gives the protein CASSPRQGIVSPLHF.

The chain combines TRBV7-9 with TRBJ2-7; TRBD1 matches 9 bases. This CDR3 has 15 amino acids. Per germline, CDR1 SEHNR and CDR2 FQNEAQ (reference sequence). J gave up 0 bases and V 7 bases, and 7 bases lay outside the gene matches. CDR3 sequence (DNA): TGTGCCAGCACCCCGGGGACAGGGAGCTCCTACGAGCAGTACTTC. This encodes CASTPGTGSSYEQYF.

This clonotype was observed many times. The rearrangement joins TRBV10-2 to TRBJ2-7; D gene unclear. Deletions cut 6 bases from V and 2 bases from J, with 8 bases between. This CDR3 comprises 12 residues. Germline CDR1 and CDR2: WSHSY and SAAADI. This CDR3 is CASRSPTYEQYF. CDR3 in DNA: TGCGCCAGCAGGTCCCCTACCTACGAGCAGTACTTC.

The chain joins TRBV6-2 or TRBV6-3 to TRBJ2-7, with 9 bases that match TRBD2. From germline, CDR1 is MNHEY and CDR2 SVGEGT. This CDR3 has 14 residues. Trimming took 7 bases from V and 6 from J; bases not matched to a gene: 10. The CDR3 coding sequence is TGTGCCAGCACGCGGGGGGGCCAGAGGGTCGAGCAGTACTTC. Translating it yields CASTRGGQRVEQYF.

This chain links TRBV4-3 with TRBJ1-3; perhaps TRBD1 as D (5 bases). The V end lost 0 bases, the J end lost 3 bases, and 12 bases lay between the germline ends. Germline V gene lookup returns CDR1 LGHNA and CDR2 YSLEER. This CDR3 contains 16 residues. CDR3 nucleotide sequence: TGCGCCAGCAGCCAAGATGGTGAGGGGAGTGGAAACACCATATATTTT. Amino acids: CASSQDGEGSGNTIYF.

The sample holds many counts of this clonotype. The chain links TRBV19 to TRBJ1-5, with D uncertain. Germline CDR1 and CDR2: LNHDA and SQIVND (reference sequence). The CDR3 has 13 residues. Trimming removed 9 bases from V and 5 bases from J, with 14 bases in between. In nucleotides, the CDR3 is TGTGCCAGCGGCGGACGGAGCGATCAGCCCCAGCATTTT. Amino acids: CASGGRSDQPQHF.

J is TRBJ2-2 and V is TRBV2, with D unclear. V shed 6 bases and J shed 5 bases, with 16 bases lying between them. Germline assignment: CDR1 SNHLY and CDR2 FYNNEI. The CDR3 length is 15 residues. The CDR3 loop is CASSQVRQRTGELFF. CDR3 bases: TGTGCCAGCAGCCAAGTCCGCCAGCGAACCGGGGAGCTGTTTTTT.

The J gene is TRBJ2-7, the V gene TRBV4-2; 8 bases map to TRBD1. CDR1 and CDR2 from the germline V gene are LGHNA and YNFKEQ. CDR3 size: 15 residues. After removal of 1 base from V and 2 bases from J, the junction contained 4 bases not matched to a gene. CDR3 in DNA: TGTGCCAGCAGCCAAGGTGGACAGGGAACCTACGAGCAGTACTTC. Amino acids: CASSQGGQGTYEQYF.

This clonotype has only one observation. Possible read error: a much larger clone is one base away. The chain recombines TRBV9 with TRBJ2-5, with a tentative D call TRBD2 (6 bases). Germline CDR1 SGDLS, CDR2 YYNGEE. This CDR3 is built from 13 residues. V lost 0 bases to trimming and J lost 4 bases, with 7 bases between them. The CDR3 here is CASSVEAGETQYF. CDR3 DNA sequence: TGTGCCAGCAGCGTAGAAGCGGGAGAGACCCAGTACTTC.

This clonotype showed up many times. The V and J genes are TRBV29-1 and TRBJ1-1; 7 bases are a match to TRBD1. After removal of 7 bases from V and 4 bases from J, the junction contained 9 bases not matched to a gene. Per germline, CDR1 SQVTM and CDR2 ANQGSEA. The CDR3 has 13 residues. Here the CDR3 DNA reads TGCAGCGCTTCACAGGGGCCTATCACTGAAGCTTTCTTT. Its protein is CSASQGPITEAFF.

This chain links TRBV5-1 with TRBJ1-1, with D uncertain. The CDR3 is made up of 14 amino acids. The V end was cut by 0 bases, the J end by 7 bases, with 13 bases between. Per the germline V gene, CDR1 is SGHRS and CDR2 is YFSETQ. CDR3 coding DNA: TGCGCCAGCAGCTTGGAACCCGGGGATGGTGAAGCTTTCTTT. This translates into CASSLEPGDGEAFF. The whole variable domain, remainder taken from reference TRBV5-1 and TRBJ1-1, is KAGVTQTPRYLIKTRGQQVTLSCSPISGHRSVSWYQQTPGQGLQFLFEYFSETQRNKGNFPGRFSGRQFSNSRSEMNVSTLELGDSALYLCASSLEPGDGEAFFGQGTRLTVV.

The chain employs TRBV6-5 and TRBJ1-6; D may be TRBD1 (6 bases). The CDR3 has 19 residues. V was trimmed by 1 base and J by 0 bases, leaving 16 bases between them. CDR1 and CDR2 (germline): MNHEY, SVGAGI. The DNA for the CDR3 is TGTGCCAGCAGTTACTGGGTTTCGGACAGTCCCTCCTATAATTCACCCCTCCACTTT. Translation: CASSYWVSDSPSYNSPLHF.

V gene TRBV11-1 combines with J gene TRBJ2-1; the D call may be TRBD1 or TRBD2 (5 bases each). Trimming shortened V by 2 bases and J by 15 bases, and 14 bases separated the two germline ends. CDR3 length equals 12 residues. CDR1 is SGHAT and CDR2 is FQDESV in the germline V gene (reference sequence). The CDR3 is CASSLLRDLTFF. The CDR3 DNA reads as TGTGCCAGCAGCTTACTCAGGGACCTTACGTTCTTC.

The gene calls are TRBV15 and TRBJ2-5, with 7 nucleotides matching TRBD1. The CDR3 contains 13 residues. The germline V gene has CDR1 LNHNV and CDR2 YYDKDF (reference sequence). Losses at the gene ends were 1 base for V and 5 bases for J; bases not matched to a gene: 1. The CDR3 DNA reads TGTGCCACCAGCAGAGTGACAGGGGAGACCCAGTACTTC. Translation gives CATSRVTGETQYF.

The V call is TRBV7-9, the J call TRBJ1-1; D is undetermined. The CDR3 consists of 13 residues. Trimming removed 7 bases at V and 0 bases at J, with 9 bases between. Germline assignment: CDR1 SEHNR and CDR2 FQNEAQ (reference sequence). The CDR3 sequence: CASTGLMNTEAFF. The CDR3 nucleotides are TGTGCCAGCACAGGCCTAATGAACACTGAAGCTTTCTTT. The full variable domain, completed using reference TRBV7-9 and TRBJ1-1, is DTGVSQNPRHKITKRGQNVTFRCDPISEHNRLYWYRQTLGQGPEFLTYFQNEAQLEKSRLLSDRFSAERPKGSFSTLEIQRTEQGDSAMYLCASTGLMNTEAFFGQGTRLTVV.

This clonotype showed up many times. The chain links TRBV5-1 to TRBJ1-6; possibly TRBD1 for D (5 bases). Looked up from germline, CDR1 is SGHRS and CDR2 is YFSETQ. V was cut by 0 bases and J by 8 bases, with 9 bases left in between. The CDR3 sequence is 14 residues long. For the CDR3, the DNA is TGCGCCAGCAGCTTGGCAGGGATGGATTCACCCCTCCACTTT. It specifies CASSLAGMDSPLHF.

The chain joins TRBV5-1 to TRBJ2-1, with TRBD1 matching 8 bases. The germline V gene encodes CDR1 SGHRS and CDR2 YFSETQ. The CDR3 spans 16 residues. Trimming removed 5 bases from V and 2 bases from J; junction bases left unmatched: 9. Written as DNA, the CDR3 is TGCGCCAGCAGTTCCGAGGGGACAGGACCCTACAATGAGCAGTTCTTC. It translates to CASSSEGTGPYNEQFF. Based on the CDR3 plus reference TRBV5-1 and TRBJ2-1, the full variable domain is KAGVTQTPRYLIKTRGQQVTLSCSPISGHRSVSWYQQTPGQGLQFLFEYFSETQRNKGNFPGRFSGRQFSNSRSEMNVSTLELGDSALYLCASSSEGTGPYNEQFFGPGTRLTVL.

This rearrangement joins TRBV9 to TRBJ2-2; tentative D call: TRBD1 (7 bases). Trimming took 4 bases from V and 6 from J, leaving 16 bases between them. In germline, CDR1 is SGDLS, CDR2 YYNGEE. The CDR3 covers 15 residues. In DNA form, the CDR3 reads TGTGCCAGCAGCTTGCAGGGGGGCCTTTCCGGGGAGCTGTTTTTT. Amino acids: CASSLQGGLSGELFF.

Comment on this clonotype: A much larger clone differs from this one at a single base, so this may be a read error. V is TRBV20-1 and J is TRBJ1-5; D remains unclear. The CDR3 is 14 residues long. The ends were cut back, 4 bases at V and 3 bases at J, with 13 bases in the middle. In germline, CDR1 is DFQATT, CDR2 SNEGSKA (reference sequence). Here the CDR3 DNA reads TGCAGTGCTACGGACGGAGCGGACAATCAGCCCCAGCATTTT. This sequence encodes CSATDGADNQPQHF.